This T cell receptor beta chain emerged from a study of T cell responses to AZD1222 COVID-19 vaccine (dated by TCRdb to about 2021). About the investigation overall: TCR sequencing covered roughly 230 trial participants: 200 to 210 given two doses of AZD1222 and about 26 given two doses of MenACWY control vaccine. Trial participants were enrolled by age into 18-55, 56-69 and 70-plus year subgroups, with approximately 150, 30 and 60 TCR-sequenced participants respectively. Overall results and qualifications from the work: In the small 56-69-year group, the increase in depth fell short of significance, most likely because of low power. After two AZD1222 doses, spike-specific TCR breadth and depth were significantly higher than at day 0 and than in MenACWY recipients. Conclusions about previously exposed vaccinees are limited because only a handful of AZD1222 recipients were SARS-CoV-2 seropositive at baseline. Participants were mostly white British and included more females than males, and it was suggested by the authors that clonal diversity may have been underestimated. Vaccine-associated CD4 TCRs spanned the whole spike protein, with dominant responses in regions 160-218 and 743-854. Because no day 14 peak-response samples were available, repertoires were characterized only after the peak T cell response. Reportedly, close to half of the unique spike-specific TCRs recognized epitopes lying outside the regions that are mutated in the B.1.351 and B.1.1.7 variants.

The time point label here, explained by the study, means: about 28 days (+/-7) after the second vaccine dose. AZD1222 recipients whose second dose came at about 4 weeks and those whose second dose came at about 12 weeks were combined into one group, since spike-specific TCR depth and breadth did not differ between the two schedules. Samples from vaccinated people were obtained from the UK trials COV001 and COV002, which included a single-blind randomized controlled phase 2/3 trial of AZD1222 (ChAdOx1 nCoV-19) in healthy adults. For TCRbeta chain sequencing, PBMC samples from trial participants were taken at day 0 and at day 28 after the second dose. The CDR3 regions of human TCRbeta chains were analyzed by immunosequencing. On the authors' methods: Repertoire TCRs were checked for matches against a reference library of SARS-CoV-2-specific TCRs that had been generated using the MIRA antigen-specificity platform. Breadth meant the fraction of unique TCRs that were SARS-CoV-2-associated, whereas depth meant the fraction of total T cells that were SARS-CoV-2-associated. Using the MIRA data, every spike-specific TCR was mapped to the spike region that the TCR reacted to and assigned to either a CD4 or a CD8 class. Log10-transformed breadth and depth values were compared by one-way ANOVA with Sidak's multiple comparisons tests. The clones in this table, taken by TCRdb from immuneACCESS, are in-frame only. Not every clone is retained; where verified, under half of the shortfall comes from an unresolved V gene, and the cause of the rest is unknown. V and J calls and clone size are as listed in that table; D and trimming were resolved from the DNA. The sample yields more than 80,000 clones; 75% to 90% were counted once. The top ten clones comprise about 2.5% of the sample.

As regards this clone: What this receptor recognizes is not known. No base qualities exist here, and no much larger clone lies one base off it.

The germline V gene sets CDR1 to SGHVS and CDR2 to FNYEAQ. From V the trimming removes 5 bases and from J it removes 4 bases, while the gene matches leave 9 bases of the junction unaccounted for. From the cysteine up to the phenylalanine, the CDR3 has a length of 15 residues. Only the CDR3 portion is preserved as DNA: 45 bases, with reading frame beginning at the first base. This receptor was taken from an adult who received the AZD1222 COVID-19 vaccine. The chain is encoded by TRBV7-6 joined to TRBJ2-7; a stretch of 9 junction bases matches TRBD1. Sequencing used peripheral blood, obtained 28 days after the second AZD1222 dose. DNA sequence: TGTGCCAGCAGCCCAGGACAGGGGTACGTGTACGAGCAGTACTTC. Its protein reads: CASSPGQGYVYEQYF.